This T cell receptor beta chain emerged from a study of shared T cell receptors in the human thymus (dated by TCRdb to about 2021). For the study in its entirety: The study investigated the way shared, self-reactive T-cell receptor alpha chains are produced in the human thymus.

On this clone: The antigen it binds to is not known. No base quality values were provided; no much bigger clone lies one nucleotide off. Other nucleotide sequences from this sample produce the same CDR3.

Libraries came from the immunoSEQ multiplex PCR assay. The source is immuneACCESS, and TCRdb retained only in-frame sequences with V and J called. Part of the clones is not carried over; for the studies checked, unresolved V genes explain less than half of this, and the remainder is unexplained. The sample table records some 700,000 clones; approximately 85% of these occur just once. Of the sample, about 0.011% falls within the top ten clones. The CDR3 numbers 18 residues from cysteine through phenylalanine. Only CDR3 DNA remains: 54 bases, in frame from the first base. Trimming at the junction amounts to 3 bases on V and 2 bases on J, and the germline ends lie 22 bases apart. CDR1 and CDR2 (SGHVS, FNYEAQ) derive from the germline V gene. This sample was shared with a second study, whose subject was human thymus T cells. The second investigation adds: In Finland, the donors were immunologically healthy infants who were having open corrective cardiac surgery for congenital heart defects. Thymus tissue was collected as surgical resects that were removed during corrective cardiac surgery. Biased V and J gene segment usage appeared to be present in both thymic and peripheral blood repertoires. Highly overlapping thymic TCR repertoires among unrelated individuals were reported in the related research. The study described the TCR alpha and beta repertoires in about 8 infant thymus samples and a few matching peripheral blood samples. Donor ages ranging from roughly 6 to 244 days were recorded, and a handful of male and two female infants were included in the cohort. Thymocytes were released mechanically from tissue and stored at -70 °C as pellets of about 10-34 million cells. A QIAsymphony instrument was used to extract genomic DNA from frozen cell pellets. The immunoSEQ multiplex PCR assay was used to amplify the TCRB and TCRAD loci from a standardized amount of quality-controlled genomic DNA. The V(D)J region was spanned by amplicons of a length sufficient to cover the CDR3 and to identify V and J genes. The commercial immunoSEQ service was used to sequence amplicons on an Illumina platform. Primer bias and sequencing errors were corrected as previously described, and TCRAD and TCRB were defined on the basis of the IMGT database. immunoSEQ Analyzer 3.0 and VDJTools were used for repertoire analysis, which covered basic statistics, V/J segment usage, diversity estimates, rarefaction and pairwise overlap. Diversity was estimated using the Chao1, ChaoE, Efron-Thisted, Shannon and inverse Simpson indices, and was also estimated on datasets down-sampled to the size of the smallest sample. Repertoire overlap was assessed by strict matching of CDR3 nucleotide sequence, V gene and J gene, and clustering was done by Jaccard-based multidimensional scaling. On average, thymus samples yielded approximately 780,000 unique TCRB clonotypes, whereas blood samples yielded about 80,000.

The TCR comes from a girl less than two years old with a congenital heart defect. Donor details come from another sample of the same person, matched by shared clones. In this chain, TRBV7-6 is recombined with TRBJ1-2; no D gene call is confident. The sample consisted of thymocytes. The DNA sequence reads TGTGCCAGCAGCTTTAGTCCGTTGCTTGGCGGCTACAACTATGGCTACACCTTC. It translates to CASSFSPLLGGYNYGYTF.